This section outlines one T cell receptor (beta chain) sequence together with its context. The antigen it recognizes is unknown. The input lacks base qualities; no much larger clone sits a single base away. Library preparation was by 5' RACE. The sequencer listed for this sample is Illumina HiSeq 2500. The second PCR ran for about 7 to 11 cycles and used a J-beta primer mix along with a sample-barcoded 5' primer. Each TCR beta cDNA molecule received a unique molecular identifier from a template-switch 5' adaptor carrying 12 random nucleotides. At least 2.5 million CDR3-containing paired-end reads were obtained from each sample. All of the RNA was converted into first-strand cDNA using the Mint cDNA synthesis kit, with a TRBC-specific oligonucleotide serving as the primer. After uracil-DNA glycosylase treatment, a first 18-cycle PCR used universal primers M1SS and BC2_uni_R on all cDNA. Regarding the original processing steps: For normalization, 1 million high-quality reads, each with a distinct molecular identifier, were randomly selected from each sample. Reads with shared molecular identifiers were discarded instead of being binned into consensus sequences. MiTCR, run with a Q25 quality threshold and the strictest error-elimination algorithm, handled CDR3 identification, clonotype clustering and error correction. A nonparametric unseen species model with Euler transformation was used to estimate lower-bound total TCR beta diversity. TCRdb reprocessed the public reads (quality trimming at Q25 with fastp, clone calling with MiXCR) and kept in-frame beta chains. Each CDR3 protein appears once, grouped with its most common genes and DNA. TCRdb, rather than the study authors, made the V and J calls. This sample gives 1.5 million to 2 million distinct CDR3 sequences in total; over 25% of them show up just once. The ten biggest clones cover 6.5% to 8.5% of the sample.

The donors were 40 or so Caucasian individuals from Russia, aged roughly 6 to 100 years, who were systemically healthy. Each donor gave around 9.5 milliliters of peripheral blood, collected into EDTA-treated Vacutainer tubes. Ficoll-Paque density-gradient centrifugation was used to isolate PBMCs, with at least 6 million obtained per sample. Total RNA was extracted from PBMCs with Trizol reagent, with at least 6 micrograms obtained per sample. For every donor, flow cytometry on a PBMC aliquot measured the percentage of naive CD45RAhigh/CD27high T cells. Reading from cysteine to phenylalanine, the CDR3 counts 14 amino acids. Here the CDR3 DNA is all that survives: 42 bases in frame from base 1. CDR1 and CDR2 (SNHLY, FYNNEI) derive from the germline V gene. Clipping removes 5 bases from V and 6 bases from J, with 6 as the unmatched junction base count. This specimen belongs to a study of blood T cells in healthy people across ages (dated by TCRdb to 2015 to 2017). With respect to the entire study: In model experiments, template switching captured roughly one uniquely barcoded TCR beta cDNA molecule for every two T cells. Age-related changes in TCR beta repertoire diversity were measured in the study by deep sequencing normalized with unique cDNA molecular identifiers. The donors were divided into four age groups: young (average around 17 years), middle-aged (approximately 41), aged (approximately 62) and long-lived (82). To avoid experimental bias, donors of different ages were distributed randomly across sequencing lanes. Two additional independent replicas of 1 million unique cDNA reads from the same blood draw were analyzed for two donors (one aged 18 to 29 and one aged 80 or older).

General conclusions and limits of the study: The percentage of naive T cells measured by flow cytometry correlated strongly with observed TCR beta diversity. Compared with the aged group, the long-lived group had more naive CD4+ T cells, fewer expanded clones and increased TCR diversity, suggesting age selection. Because profiling used bulk unsorted PBMCs, naive and antigen-experienced compartments could not be compared conclusively. Because the CMV infection status of the donors was unknown, age-related changes in expanded clonotypes may potentially have been confounded. As age increased, observed TCR beta diversity per million T cells dropped in a roughly linear way, and a significant reduction was already evident by age roughly 36. Estimates of total diversity from one million sequenced T cells were regarded as lower bounds and underestimates.

The sample comprised blood. The TCR was taken from a young woman in good health. The sequence links TRBV2 to TRBJ1-1, and 10 bases in between align with TRBD1. The CDR3: CASSPGQGFPEAFF. Read as DNA, the sequence is TGTGCCAGCAGTCCGGGACAGGGGTTTCCTGAAGCTTTCTTT.